The text below deals with one T cell receptor beta chain. This sample is drawn from a study of blood T cell repertoires in COVID-19. Overall study context: Both acute and convalescent COVID-19 samples were obtained from the United States, Italy and Spain.

CDR3 length: 14 residues. The germline CDR1 and CDR2 sequences are SNHLY and FYNNEI. V dropped 5 bases and J dropped 8 bases, with 18 bases sitting between them. How the authors handled the data: Quantification of nucleated cells was approximated via reference gene primer amplification. Data came from immunoSEQ multiplex PCR; TCRdb stores just in-frame clones and leaves some out. Clone size and the V and J calls come from that table; the DNA yielded D and trimming. The sample contains roughly 87,000 clones, around 88% of which appear only once. V is TRBV2 and J is TRBJ1-1; weak D call: TRBD1 (6 bases). The sample consisted of peripheral blood. The sequence was collected from a man in his fifties with active COVID-19. Written as DNA, the CDR3 is TGTGCCAGCAGTACCAAACGGACAGACGAAGAAGCTTTCTTT. Translating it yields CASSTKRTDEEAFF.